The present entry profiles one T cell receptor (beta chain) with its context. What it binds is not known. It was with 60 Vbeta and 13 Jbeta primers that the PCR ran. TCRdb's copy holds only in-frame clones and misses some; the assay was immunoSEQ multiplex PCR. In the table there are approximately 150,000 clones, 77% of which are singletons. The data belong to a study of cytomegalovirus exposure and HLA in healthy donors. Findings of the study overall: Certain indistinguishable V segments, among them TRBV6-2 and TRBV6-3, were excluded.

The V and J ends lost 2 bases and 5 bases, in that order; junction bases with no gene match: 6. CDR3 length: 16 amino acids. The germline CDR1 and CDR2 sequences are SGHNT and YYREEE (reference sequence). Sequencing used PBMCs. The TCR comes from a woman between 40 and 55 years old in good health and CMV-seropositive. This sequence joins TRBV5-4 and TRBJ2-3; the match to TRBD1 covers 12 bases. In DNA form, the CDR3 reads TGTGCCAGCAGCTTTCGGGACAGGGGGCCCAAAGATACGCAGTATTTT. As protein: CASSFRDRGPKDTQYF.